This TCR beta chain was recovered during a study of technical replicates of blood from a handful of donors. Sequencing was performed with immunoSEQ multiplex PCR; in TCRdb, only in-frame clones are kept and a portion is missing. This table has around 92,000 clones, about 94% appearing once. Trimming stripped 0 bases from V and 2 bases from J, with 5 bases between. The CDR3 length is 13 residues. The germline CDR1 and CDR2 sequences are SGHRS and YFSETQ. V is TRBV5-1 and J is TRBJ1-2; D is ambiguous. The TCR comes from a human donor in good health. The sample was T cells isolated from PBMCs. Here the CDR3 DNA reads TGCGCCAGCAGCTTGGAACAGAACTATGGCTACACCTTC. It codes for CASSLEQNYGYTF.